Below, one T cell receptor beta chain is given with its context. What it binds is unknown. The data originate from a study of response to subunit inactivated influenza vaccine. Regarding the study as a whole: Each seasonal influenza vaccination recruits few new T cells, the authors suggested.

Trimming pared 0 bases from V and 1 base from J, leaving 10 bases between. Germline V gene sequence: CDR1 DFQATT, CDR2 SNEGSKA (reference sequence). The CDR3 consists of 14 residues. TCRdb ran MiXCR on the RT-PCR reads and lists one entry per CDR3 protein. The sample lists roughly 700,000 distinct CDR3 sequences, over 11% occurring once. The TCR comes from a man aged 45-60 years who received an inactivated influenza vaccine. The starting material was PBMCs from blood, obtained 14 to 15 days before vaccination. The chain links TRBV20-1 to TRBJ2-7; D gene uncertain. The CDR3 DNA follows: TGCAGTGCTAGAGATCTAGTTAGGTCCTACGAGCAGTACTTC. This codes for CSARDLVRSYEQYF.